A single TCR beta chain is shown here with its context. This entry comes from a study of blood T cell repertoires in COVID-19. Original data processing: Nucleated cell number was recorded as an estimate derived from reference gene primer amplification. The repertoire was sequenced with immunoSEQ multiplex PCR; TCRdb's copy has only in-frame clones and lacks some. D and trimming were read from the DNA, whereas the V and J calls and clone size are those reported in that table. The sample comprises about 220,000 clones, around 89% of which are singletons, and about 3.3% rests with the top ten. Germline-derived CDR1 and CDR2 are LNHDA and SQIVND (reference sequence). CDR3 size: 15 residues. V was trimmed by 1 base and J by 3 bases, leaving 10 bases between them.

This sequence was found in a woman aged 18-29 years in a cohort exposed to, infected with or recovered from COVID-19 (not recorded which). This chain connects TRBV19 to TRBJ2-1, with a weak D call TRBD2 (5 bases). The sample was PBMCs or T cells enriched from blood (not recorded which). The CDR3 nucleotides read TGTGCCAGTAGTATAGGTGCTAGCAACTACAATGAGCAGTTCTTC. The encoded protein is CASSIGASNYNEQFF.